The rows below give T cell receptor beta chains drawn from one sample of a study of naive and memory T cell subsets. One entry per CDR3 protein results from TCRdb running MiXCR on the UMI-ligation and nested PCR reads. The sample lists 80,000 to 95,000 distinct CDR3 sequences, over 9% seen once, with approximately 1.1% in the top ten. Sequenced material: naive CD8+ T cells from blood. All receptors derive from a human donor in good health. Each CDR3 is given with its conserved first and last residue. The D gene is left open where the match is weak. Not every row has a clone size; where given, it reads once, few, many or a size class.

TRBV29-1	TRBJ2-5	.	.	CSVEDRNQETQYF	TGCAGCGTTGAAGATCGTAACCAAGAGACCCAGTACTTC
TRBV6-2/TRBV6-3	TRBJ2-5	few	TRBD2	CASSSGLAESETQYF	TGTGCCAGCAGTTCCGGACTAGCTGAAAGTGAGACCCAGTACTTC
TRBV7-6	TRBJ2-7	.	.	CASSRTGSEQYF	TGTGCCAGCAGCCGGACGGGGAGCGAGCAGTACTTC
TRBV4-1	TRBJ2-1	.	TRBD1	CASSQDMGTGYNEQFF	TGCGCCAGCAGCCAAGATATGGGGACAGGTTACAATGAGCAGTTCTTC
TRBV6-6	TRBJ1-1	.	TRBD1	CASRRLLRGQGLNTEAFF	TGTGCCAGCAGACGATTACTCCGGGGACAGGGACTAAACACTGAAGCTTTCTTT
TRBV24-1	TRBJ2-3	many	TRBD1	CATSDPRGTGIDTQYF	TGTGCCACCAGTGACCCGCGGGGGACAGGGATAGATACGCAGTATTTT
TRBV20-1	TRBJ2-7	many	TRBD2	CSASGTSGLYEQYF	TGCAGTGCTAGTGGGACTAGCGGGTTGTACGAGCAGTACTTC
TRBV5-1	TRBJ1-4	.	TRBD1	CASSLDTGVLEKLFF	TGCGCCAGCAGCTTGGATACAGGGGTACTTGAAAAACTGTTTTTT
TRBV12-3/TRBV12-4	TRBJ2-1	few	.	CASSPSDSNEQFF	TGTGCCAGCAGTCCCTCGGACTCCAATGAGCAGTTCTTC
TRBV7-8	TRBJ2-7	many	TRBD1	CASSLGRDSSYEQYF	TGTGCCAGCAGCTTAGGTCGGGACAGCTCCTACGAGCAGTACTTC
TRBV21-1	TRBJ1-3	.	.	CASSKEGTGRGRSGNTIYF	TGTGCCAGCAGCAAAGAAGGGACTGGTCGTGGTCGCTCTGGAAACACCATATATTTT
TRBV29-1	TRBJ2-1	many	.	CSEAPADVPYNEQFF	TGCAGCGAAGCTCCAGCGGACGTTCCCTACAATGAGCAGTTCTTC
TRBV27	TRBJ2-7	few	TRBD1	CASSSGQGFEQYF	TGTGCCAGCAGTTCCGGACAGGGTTTCGAGCAGTACTTC
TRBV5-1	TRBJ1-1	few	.	CASSDGGRATEAFF	TGCGCCAGCAGCGATGGGGGGAGGGCCACTGAAGCTTTCTTT
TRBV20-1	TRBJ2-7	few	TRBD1	CSARDLGQGVEEQYF	TGCAGTGCTAGAGATTTGGGACAGGGGGTAGAGGAGCAGTACTTC
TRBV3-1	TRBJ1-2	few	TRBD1	CASSQDGGDRGGSPDNNYGYTF	TGTGCCAGCAGCCAAGACGGCGGGGACAGGGGGGGATCCCCTGATAATAACTATGGCTACACCTTC
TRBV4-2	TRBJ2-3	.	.	CASSQDMTGVKTDTQYF	TGTGCCAGCAGCCAAGATATGACGGGAGTTAAAACAGATACGCAGTATTTT
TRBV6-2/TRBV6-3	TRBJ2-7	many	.	CASCPVESVYDEQYF	TGTGCCAGCTGCCCCGTTGAGAGCGTGTACGACGAGCAGTACTTC
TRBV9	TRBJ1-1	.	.	CASSPLRGANTEAFF	TGTGCCAGCAGCCCCCTTAGAGGGGCGAACACTGAAGCTTTCTTT
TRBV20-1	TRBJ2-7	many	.	CSARTSYEQYF	TGCAGTGCTAGAACCTCCTACGAGCAGTACTTC
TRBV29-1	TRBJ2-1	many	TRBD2	CSVEDTSGGLDEQFF	TGCAGCGTTGAAGATACTAGCGGGGGGCTGGATGAGCAGTTCTTC
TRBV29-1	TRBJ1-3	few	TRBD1	CSVDPPPGQARDTIYF	TGCAGCGTTGATCCGCCCCCGGGACAGGCACGAGACACCATATATTTT
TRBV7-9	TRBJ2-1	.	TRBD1	CASSSPGTDEQFF	TGTGCCAGCAGCTCCCCAGGGACAGATGAGCAGTTCTTC